This T cell receptor beta chain came from a study of OX40 agonist ivuxolimab in advanced cancers. Study-level information: An anti-OX40 (CD134) antibody with agonistic activity, ivuxolimab, was administered to patients. Ivuxolimab, which patients received intravenously every 2 weeks, was dosed at 0.01 to 10 mg/kg. One patient with hepatocellular carcinoma and two with cutaneous melanoma, three in all, had partial responses. The group had a mean age of about 65 years, ranged from about 23 to 85, and was 82.7% male.

CDR3 length: 13 residues. Trimming at V came to 6 bases and at J to 2 bases, leaving 2 bases not matched to a gene. Germline V gene data show CDR1 as SGHTA and CDR2 as FQGNSA. Profiling relied on immunoSEQ multiplex PCR, and the TCRdb table lists in-frame clones only, not all of them. The table records tens of thousands of clones, roughly 91% of them present only once. The origin of this receptor is an adult with an advanced solid tumor such as melanoma, head and neck, liver or kidney cancer. The chain joins TRBV7-2 to TRBJ2-7, with 9 bases lining up with TRBD2. The sample in question was CD4+ or CD8+ T cells sorted from blood, obtained in a trial of the OX40 agonist ivuxolimab. The DNA for the CDR3 is TGTGCCAGCAGATCTAGCGGGGCCTACGAGCAGTACTTC. This sequence encodes CASRSSGAYEQYF.